The 27 T cell receptor beta chains in this list originate from one sample, sequenced in a study of Tregs in tolerant kidney transplant recipients. Profiled with immunoSEQ multiplex PCR; TCRdb holds only in-frame clones, not every one. The profile shows about 240,000 clones, approximately 84% of them singletons. Sample: CD4+ T cells from blood. The receptors stem from a human donor in good health.

This clone was detected only a few times. J is TRBJ1-6 and V is TRBV9; TRBD1 is a possible D gene (6 bases). Germline assignment: CDR1 SGDLS and CDR2 YYNGEE. Trimming left V 0 bases short and J 10 bases short, with 8 bases between. The CDR3 is 13 residues long. The DNA for the CDR3 is TGTGCCAGCAGCGTAGGACAGGAATCACCCCTCCACTTT. Translated, it gives CASSVGQESPLHF.

The rearrangement uses TRBV5-8 and TRBJ2-1; a weak D match, TRBD2 (5 bases). The germline CDR1 and CDR2 sequences are SGHTS and YDEGEE. V was clipped by 5 bases and J by 4 bases, with 16 bases between them. This CDR3 has 15 residues. The CDR3: CASRQGPGSYNEQFF. CDR3 in DNA: TGTGCCAGCAGGCAAGGGCCGGGGTCGTACAATGAGCAGTTCTTC.

V gene TRBV5-4 combines with J gene TRBJ2-7; a weak D match, TRBD2 (8 bases). The V gene's germline CDR1 is SGHNT and CDR2 YYREEE (reference sequence). The V gene lost 4 bases and the J gene lost 3 bases, with 26 bases spanning the gap. The CDR3 is made up of 18 amino acids. In DNA form, the CDR3 reads TGTGCCAGCAGCGACGACAGGGCGGGGGGATTTGGTGGCTACGAGCAGTACTTC. As protein: CASSDDRAGGFGGYEQYF.

The chain is built from TRBV4-1 and TRBJ2-1; 12 nucleotides line up with TRBD2. Trimming took 4 bases from V and 9 from J; bases not matched to a gene: 7. Germline values: CDR1 MGHRA, CDR2 YSYEKL. The CDR3 totals 15 residues. The DNA for the CDR3 is TGCGCCAGCAGCCCACCTAGCGGGGGGGCCAGTGAGCAGTTCTTC. Protein: CASSPPSGGASEQFF.

The DNA of the CDR3 is TGTGCCAGCAGCTTGGGGAGGACGGTGGGCTACACCTTC. It specifies CASSLGRTVGYTF. The chain is built from TRBV13 and TRBJ1-2; D is unresolved. The CDR3 has 13 amino acids. CDR1 and CDR2 from the germline V gene are PRHDT and FYEKMQ (reference sequence). The ends were cut back, 3 bases at V and 8 bases at J, with 13 bases in the middle.

The chain joins TRBV2 to TRBJ1-2; TRBD1 aligns across 7 bases. The germline V gene has CDR1 SNHLY and CDR2 FYNNEI. Unmatched junction bases numbered 20, after V lost 6 bases and J lost 1 base. This CDR3 has 19 amino acids. The CDR3 is CASSPTLRQGLSLNYGYTF. DNA of the CDR3: TGTGCCAGCAGCCCCACCCTACGACAGGGTTTAAGCCTTAACTATGGCTACACCTTC.

This sequence joins TRBV7-9 and TRBJ1-2; D is undetermined. This CDR3 region has 16 residues. Trimming pared 1 base from V and 4 bases from J, leaving 16 bases between. CDR1 is SEHNR, CDR2 FQNEAQ, per germline (reference sequence). The CDR3 DNA sequence: TGTGCCAGCAGCTTAGGGGCAGGTAGTACCTCCTATGGCTACACCTTC. It is translated as CASSLGAGSTSYGYTF.

The chain uses TRBV27 and TRBJ2-7; 8 bases are shared with TRBD1. The junction had 6 bases not matched to a gene; V was cut back by 3 bases and J by 2 bases. The CDR3 spans 15 residues. Germline V lookup: CDR1 MNHEY, CDR2 SMNVEV (reference sequence). CDR3 DNA sequence: TGTGCCAGCAGTTTCGTCGGGACAGGCGCCTACGAGCAGTACTTC. Translation gives CASSFVGTGAYEQYF.

In its sample, this clone was seen a few times. This rearrangement joins TRBV6-5 to TRBJ1-2, with D perhaps matching TRBD1 (5 bases). The CDR3 covers 16 residues. Looked up from germline, CDR1 is MNHEY and CDR2 is SVGAGI. With 0 bases removed from V and 4 bases from J, the gap between germline ends came to 15 bases. CDR3 coding DNA: TGTGCCAGCAGTTACTCGACCCGGGGCAGGGCCTATGGCTACACCTTC. The encoded protein is CASSYSTRGRAYGYTF.

This clone has only a few counts. The V and J genes are TRBV6-1 and TRBJ2-2, with 7 bases identical to TRBD1. The length of the CDR3 is 14 residues. Germline loops: CDR1 MNHNS, CDR2 SASEGT. The J segment lost 7 bases and the V segment lost 7 bases, leaving 9 bases of the junction unmatched. The CDR3 DNA follows: TGTGCCAGCATCGGGACAGCCTACTACGGGGAGCTGTTTTTT. Its protein product is CASIGTAYYGELFF.

The chain carries TRBV4-1 and TRBJ2-7; D gene ambiguous. The CDR3 extends over 14 amino acids. Trimming pared 4 bases from V and 6 bases from J, leaving 16 bases between. Looked up from germline, CDR1 is MGHRA and CDR2 is YSYEKL. The CDR3 sequence: CASSRGIKRREQYF. The CDR3 nucleotides read TGCGCCAGCAGCCGCGGAATTAAGCGTCGCGAGCAGTACTTC.

The chain uses TRBV5-4 and TRBJ2-7, with 9 bases aligning to TRBD1. The CDR3 is 15 amino acids. Germline trimming cut 4 bases from V and 0 bases from J; bases unmatched to any gene: 5. CDR1 SGHNT and CDR2 YYREEE come from the germline V gene (reference sequence). The CDR3 DNA reads as TGTGCCAGCAGCCCGAGGACAGGGGCCTCCTACGAGCAGTACTTC. Translated: CASSPRTGASYEQYF.

The chain combines TRBV7-9 with TRBJ1-2, with D unresolved. Trimming took off 3 bases at V and 3 bases at J, with 11 bases between the two ends. The germline V gene encodes CDR1 SEHNR and CDR2 FQNEAQ (reference sequence). The CDR3 loop spans 14 amino acids. The CDR3 nucleotides read TGTGCCAGCAGCTTGCCAGTTGGTGACTATGGCTACACCTTC. Protein product: CASSLPVGDYGYTF. Looking up the rest from reference TRBV7-9 and TRBJ1-2 gives the full variable domain: DTGVSQNPRHKITKRGQNVTFRCDPISEHNRLYWYRQTLGQGPEFLTYFQNEAQLEKSRLLSDRFSAERPKGSFSTLEIQRTEQGDSAMYLCASSLPVGDYGYTFGSGTRLTVV.

The J gene is TRBJ2-5, the V gene TRBV6-5; 7 nucleotides agree with TRBD2. TRBJ2-7 matches the DNA end more closely, so the J call is doubtful. The CDR3 length is 14 residues. CDR1 and CDR2 (germline): MNHEY, SVGAGI. CDR3 DNA sequence: TGTGCCAGCACCGATAGCGGGCCTCCCTACGAGCAGTACTTC. It encodes CASTDSGPPYEQYF.

For this clone: This same CDR3 is encoded by further DNA sequences in the sample. The rearrangement uses TRBV5-5 and TRBJ1-2; D is undetermined. There are 13 residues in the CDR3. Germline lookup yields CDR1 SGHKS and CDR2 YYEKEE (reference sequence). V was trimmed by 0 bases and J by 4 bases, leaving 7 bases between them. The CDR3 is CASSLEAGYGYTF. For the CDR3, the DNA is TGTGCCAGCAGCTTGGAGGCTGGCTATGGCTACACCTTC.

This clone has more than one count but fewer than ten. The gene calls are TRBV19 and TRBJ2-3; no clear D. Trimming left V 7 bases short and J 6 bases short, with 17 bases between. This CDR3 spans 14 amino acids. Germline V gives CDR1 LNHDA, CDR2 SQIVND (reference sequence). CDR3 region: CASNVAPSRDTQYF. As DNA, the CDR3 is TGTGCCAGTAACGTTGCCCCGAGTCGTGATACGCAGTATTTT.

This clone appeared once. The chain recombines TRBV4-2 with TRBJ2-2; TRBD2 matches 9 bases. V was clipped by 0 bases and J by 4 bases; unmatched bases: 12. The V gene's germline CDR1 is LGHNA and CDR2 YNFKEQ. The CDR3 totals 19 residues. CDR3 nucleotides: TGTGCCAGCAGCCAAGATTTCCAGCGGGGGGTCGCGGGCACCGGGGAGCTGTTTTTT. It specifies CASSQDFQRGVAGTGELFF.

V gene TRBV7-2 combines with J gene TRBJ2-7; 8 bases align to TRBD2. Germline CDR1 reads SGHTA; CDR2 reads FQGNSA. This CDR3 is 15 amino acids long. Trimming took 8 bases from V and 3 from J; bases not matched to a gene: 12. The CDR3 reads CASALGSGEFYEQYF. CDR3 DNA: TGTGCCAGCGCCCTCGGTAGCGGGGAATTCTACGAGCAGTACTTC.

This chain uses TRBV27 with TRBJ2-7, with D uncertain. V gave up 5 bases and J gave up 7 bases, with 15 bases separating them. The CDR3 covers 13 residues. Germline values: CDR1 MNHEY, CDR2 SMNVEV (reference sequence). CDR3 nucleotides: TGTGCCAGCAGTAGGGCAGAGCCCCTTGAGCAGTACTTC. It is translated as CASSRAEPLEQYF.

The V call is TRBV5-6, the J call TRBJ2-2; TRBD2 agrees at 7 bases. The germline CDR1 and CDR2 sequences are SGHDT and YYEEEE. The CDR3 contains 17 residues. The V and J ends lost 0 bases and 3 bases, in that order; junction bases with no gene match: 8. CDR3 residues: CASSLAASGLYTGELFF. In DNA form, the CDR3 reads TGTGCCAGCAGCTTGGCGGCTAGCGGCCTGTACACCGGGGAGCTGTTTTTT. The full variable domain, its missing parts supplied by reference TRBV5-6 and TRBJ2-2, is DAGVTQSPTHLIKTRGQQVTLRCSPKSGHDTVSWYQQALGQGPQFIFQYYEEEERQRGNFPDRFSGHQFPNYSSELNVNALLLGDSALYLCASSLAASGLYTGELFFGEGSRLTVL.

This clone was seen only once. This chain links TRBV11-2 with TRBJ1-5; D is ambiguous. The CDR3 extends over 15 amino acids. CDR1 and CDR2 (germline): SGHAT, FQNNGV. Trimming shortened V by 1 base and J by 4 bases, and 11 bases separated the two germline ends. CDR3 in amino acids: CASSLGGSSNQPQHF. The DNA for the CDR3 is TGTGCCAGCAGCTTAGGTGGCAGTTCGAATCAGCCCCAGCATTTT.

The V and J genes are TRBV4-1 and TRBJ2-3, with D possibly TRBD2 on 7 matching bases. The CDR3 has 15 residues. V was pared by 7 bases and J by 8 bases, with 22 bases between. The germline V gene encodes CDR1 MGHRA and CDR2 YSYEKL. CDR3 protein: CASNVLGGEGGTQYF. DNA of the CDR3: TGCGCCAGCAACGTACTGGGCGGGGAGGGGGGTACGCAGTATTTT.

The chain has TRBV29-1 and TRBJ1-1, with no clear D. The germline V and J ends were trimmed by 4 bases and 0 bases, with 12 bases remaining between them. Germline V lookup: CDR1 SQVTM, CDR2 ANQGSEA. The CDR3 sequence is 14 residues long. The CDR3 loop is CSVARVLMNTEAFF. In nucleotides, the CDR3 is TGCAGCGTTGCCCGGGTTTTGATGAACACTGAAGCTTTCTTT.

This clone appeared once. This chain uses TRBV6-5 with TRBJ2-6; D possibly corresponds to TRBD2 (6 bases). The CDR3 runs 15 residues. Per the germline V gene, CDR1 is MNHEY and CDR2 is SVGAGI. Trimming removed 9 bases from V and 0 bases from J, with 12 bases in between. The CDR3 bases are TGTGCCAGTCAGGGACTGTTCTCTGGGGCCAACGTCCTGACTTTC. It encodes CASQGLFSGANVLTF.

This chain uses TRBV19 with TRBJ2-2; 7 nucleotides align to TRBD1. With V trimmed by 4 bases and J by 6 bases, 5 bases remained unmatched. Germline V gives CDR1 LNHDA, CDR2 SQIVND (reference sequence). This CDR3 is 14 amino acids long. CDR3 loop: CASSTFRGSGELFF. CDR3 nucleotide sequence: TGTGCCAGTAGTACATTCAGGGGGTCCGGGGAGCTGTTTTTT.

The CDR3 DNA follows: TGTGCCAGCAGCTTAGAGAGCGGGACTGAAGCTTTCTTT. It translates to CASSLESGTEAFF. This sequence joins TRBV7-9 and TRBJ1-1, with unresolved D. The germline gives CDR1 SEHNR, CDR2 FQNEAQ (reference sequence). Deletions cut 1 base from V and 5 bases from J, with 8 bases between. This CDR3 has 13 residues.

In its sample, this clone was seen once. V usage is TRBV9 and J usage is TRBJ2-2; D is tentatively TRBD1 or TRBD2 (6 bases each). The CDR3 loop spans 15 amino acids. Germline CDR1 is SGDLS and CDR2 is YYNGEE. V lost 2 bases and J lost 8, with 16 bases in between. The CDR3 reads CASSVRAGGKGELFF. As DNA, the CDR3 is TGTGCCAGCAGCGTTAGAGCCGGGGGCAAGGGGGAGCTGTTTTTT.